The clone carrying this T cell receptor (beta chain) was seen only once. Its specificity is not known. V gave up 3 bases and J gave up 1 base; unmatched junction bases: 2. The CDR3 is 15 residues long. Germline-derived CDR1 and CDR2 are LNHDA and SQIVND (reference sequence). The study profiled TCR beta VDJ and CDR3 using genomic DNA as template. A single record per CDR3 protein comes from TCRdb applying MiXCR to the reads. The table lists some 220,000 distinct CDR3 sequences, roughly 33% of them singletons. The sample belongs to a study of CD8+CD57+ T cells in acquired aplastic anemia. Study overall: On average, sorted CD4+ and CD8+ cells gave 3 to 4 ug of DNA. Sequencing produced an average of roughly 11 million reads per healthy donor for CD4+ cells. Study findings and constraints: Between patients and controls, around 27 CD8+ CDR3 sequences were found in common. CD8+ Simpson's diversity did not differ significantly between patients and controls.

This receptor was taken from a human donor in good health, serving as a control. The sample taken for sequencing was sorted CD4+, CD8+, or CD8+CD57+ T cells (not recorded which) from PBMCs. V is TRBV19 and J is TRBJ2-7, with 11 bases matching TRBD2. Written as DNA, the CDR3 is TGTGCCAGTAGTATGGGGACTAGCGGATCCTACGAGCAGTACTTC. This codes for CASSMGTSGSYEQYF.